This T cell receptor (beta chain) was found in a study of beta chain bispecific antibodies for T cell cancers. Whole-study results and caveats: In these mixed samples, most targeted TRBV reads derived from the leukemia cell line.

The CDR3 sequence is 15 residues long. CDR1 SGHRS and CDR2 YFSETQ come from the germline V gene. V lost 0 bases, J lost 8 bases, and 15 bases lay in between. The sample holds many counts of this clonotype. Its antigen is not identified. Blood mononuclear cells were expanded for 2 to 4 days using either OKT3 anti-CD3 antibody or CD3/CD28 beads. TCRdb recomputed calls from the 5' RACE reads with MiXCR, one row per CDR3 protein. In the table there are about 20,000 distinct CDR3 sequences, roughly 3% of which are singletons. The V gene is TRBV5-1, the J gene TRBJ2-1; maybe TRBD2 (6 bases). The clonotype comes from a human donor in good health. Some clones in this sample may be carry-over from other donors' samples. Material for sequencing was healthy donor T cells cultured with leukemia cells. The CDR3 DNA is TGCGCCAGCAGCTTGGCCGAGGGCAGGAGGGATGAGCAGTTCTTC. It encodes CASSLAEGRRDEQFF. Using reference TRBV5-1 and TRBJ2-1 for the parts outside the CDR3, the full variable domain is KAGVTQTPRYLIKTRGQQVTLSCSPISGHRSVSWYQQTPGQGLQFLFEYFSETQRNKGNFPGRFSGRQFSNSRSEMNVSTLELGDSALYLCASSLAEGRRDEQFFGPGTRLTVL.